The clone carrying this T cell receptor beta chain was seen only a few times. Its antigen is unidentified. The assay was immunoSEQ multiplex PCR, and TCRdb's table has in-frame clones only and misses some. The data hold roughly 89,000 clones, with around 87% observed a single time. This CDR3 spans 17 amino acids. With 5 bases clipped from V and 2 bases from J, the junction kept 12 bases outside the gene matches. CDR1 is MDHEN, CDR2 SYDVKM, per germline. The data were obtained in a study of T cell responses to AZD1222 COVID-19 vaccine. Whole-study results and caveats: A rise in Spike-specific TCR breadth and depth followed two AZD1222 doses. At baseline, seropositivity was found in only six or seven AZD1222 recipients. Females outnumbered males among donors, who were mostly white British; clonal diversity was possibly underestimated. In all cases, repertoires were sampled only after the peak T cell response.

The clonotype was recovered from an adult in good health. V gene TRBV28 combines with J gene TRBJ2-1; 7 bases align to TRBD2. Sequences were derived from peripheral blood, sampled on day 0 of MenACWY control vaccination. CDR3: CASSHSRAGRTYNEQFF. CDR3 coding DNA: TGTGCCAGCAGTCATAGTAGAGCGGGGAGGACCTACAATGAGCAGTTCTTC.